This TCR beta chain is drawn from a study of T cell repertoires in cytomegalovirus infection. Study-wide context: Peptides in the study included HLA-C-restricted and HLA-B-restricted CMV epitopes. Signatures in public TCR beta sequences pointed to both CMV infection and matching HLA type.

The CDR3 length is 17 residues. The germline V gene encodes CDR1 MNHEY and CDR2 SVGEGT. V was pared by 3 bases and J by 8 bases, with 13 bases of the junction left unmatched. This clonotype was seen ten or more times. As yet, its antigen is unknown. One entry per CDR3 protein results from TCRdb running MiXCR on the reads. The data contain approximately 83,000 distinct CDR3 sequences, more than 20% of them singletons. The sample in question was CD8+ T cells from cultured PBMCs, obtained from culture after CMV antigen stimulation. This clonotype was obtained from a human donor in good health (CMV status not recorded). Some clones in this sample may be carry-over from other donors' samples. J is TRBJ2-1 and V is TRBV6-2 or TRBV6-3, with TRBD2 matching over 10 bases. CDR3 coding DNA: TGTGCCAGCAGTTATCATCTAGCGGGGGAGAGTCGGGATGAGCAGTTCTTC. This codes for CASSYHLAGESRDEQFF.